This paragraph covers one T cell receptor beta chain sequence. Its antigen specificity is not known. No much larger clone is present one base from it, and per-base qualities are unavailable. The data were taken from a study of lymphopenia after photon versus proton radiotherapy (dated by TCRdb to the late 2010s). Concerning the study at large: The study compared the immunological effects of photon versus proton radiation therapy in patients with gastrointestinal tumors who developed high-grade lymphopenia. The roughly 20 patients in the cohort had gastrointestinal tumors, were treated with either photon or proton therapy, and subsequently developed lymphopenia. The goal of the study was to characterize the differences between the two radiation modalities in how they affect the immune system.

CDR1 is given as MNHEY and CDR2 as SMNVEV, both from the germline V gene (reference sequence). The CDR3 sequence holds 15 residues, the cysteine and phenylalanine included. The only DNA kept is the CDR3, 45 bases in frame from the first base. Trimming leaves V shorter by 1 base and J shorter by 2 bases, with the junction holding 5 bases beyond the gene matches. Libraries were prepared through the immunoSEQ multiplex PCR assay. Alongside multiparametric flow cytometry, deep sequencing of rearranged TCR beta loci was used to profile the T cell repertoires. In TCRdb, the immuneACCESS table is reduced to in-frame sequences with V and J assigned. These tables do not hold every clone; where another copy was compared, an unresolved V gene accounts for under half, and the others remain unexplained. The sample data list approximately 62,000 clones, and approximately 84% of these were observed just once. Jointly, the top ten make up approximately 2% of the sample.

Here is what the overall study found, with its caveats: The survival association was examined only in patients who died, and the authors described better survival with proton therapy as a possibility, not as a demonstrated result. Proton-treated patients stayed relatively stable during treatment, while photon-treated patients lost naive T cells and TCR diversity and gained effector/memory populations. Among patients across the cohort who died, overall survival time showed an inverse correlation with a larger post-nadir drop in TCR diversity. After the lymphocyte count nadir, oligoclonal expansion, especially of CD8+ Temra cells, was observed in photon-treated repertoires, and the drop in diversity was driven by this expansion.

The V and J genes are TRBV27 and TRBJ2-7, with TRBD1 identical over 7 junction bases. The input for sequencing was peripheral blood, taken from a patient treated with proton-based radiotherapy. This TCR derives from a man aged 55 to 70 with pancreatic cancer. Here the CDR3 is given as CASSLLGQGAYEQYF. The sequenced DNA is TGTGCCAGCAGTTTATTGGGCCAGGGGGCCTACGAGCAGTACTTC.